The 29 T cell receptor beta chains given below trace back to one sample, sequenced in a study of control samples from healthy donors and cancer patients. Here immunoSEQ multiplex PCR was the method, and the copy in TCRdb shows in-frame clones only, minus some. The sample shows about 160,000 clones, just under 95% of them seen only once. The material sequenced was blood. These receptors were obtained from a woman between 55 and 75 years old in good health.

This clone came up once. The J gene is TRBJ2-7, the V gene TRBV2, with 7 positions matching TRBD2. The J segment lost 2 bases and the V segment lost 1 base, leaving 8 bases of the junction unmatched. Germline V CDR1 and CDR2: SNHLY, FYNNEI. CDR3 length equals 16 residues. The CDR3 loop reads CASSEGASSGPYEQYF. CDR3 nucleotides: TGTGCCAGCAGTGAAGGTGCGTCTAGCGGACCCTACGAGCAGTACTTC.

The rearrangement joins TRBV3-1 (or the pseudogene TRBV3-2) to TRBJ1-1, with D unresolved. The length of the CDR3 is 14 residues. CDR1 is LGHDT, CDR2 YNNKEL, per germline (reference sequence). Trimming shortened V by 1 base and J by 3 bases, and 9 bases separated the two germline ends. The CDR3 sequence is CASSQGGYDTEAFF. CDR3 coding DNA: TGTGCCAGCAGCCAAGGAGGGTATGACACTGAAGCTTTCTTT.

This clone was seen once. The gene calls are TRBV7-2 and TRBJ2-7, with 12 bases matching TRBD2. Germline V CDR1 and CDR2: SGHTA, FQGNSA. The ends lost 1 base at V and 2 bases at J; junction bases unmatched: 3. The CDR3 runs to 16 residues. For the CDR3, the DNA is TGTGCCAGCAGCTTAGAGGCTAGCGGGGGGGCCTACGAGCAGTACTTC. This translates into CASSLEASGGAYEQYF. Full variable domain (remainder filled in from reference TRBV7-2 and TRBJ2-7): GAGVSQSPSNKVTEKGKDVELRCDPISGHTALYWYRQSLGQGLEFLIYFQGNSAPDKSGLPSDRFSAERTGGSVSTLTIQRTQQEDSAVYLCASSLEASGGAYEQYFGPGTRLTVT.

The chain recombines TRBV9 with TRBJ2-1; 8 bases fit TRBD2. The CDR3 is 15 amino acids. V shed 4 bases, J shed 0 bases, and the junction held 3 bases outside the gene matches. CDR1 is SGDLS and CDR2 is YYNGEE in the germline V gene. The CDR3 loop reads CASSLAGSSYNEQFF. The CDR3 DNA reads as TGTGCCAGCAGCTTAGCGGGGAGCTCCTACAATGAGCAGTTCTTC. Full variable domain (remainder filled in from reference TRBV9 and TRBJ2-1): DSGVTQTPKHLITATGQRVTLRCSPRSGDLSVYWYQQSLDQGLQFLIQYYNGEERAKGNILERFSAQQFPDLHSELNLSSLELGDSALYFCASSLAGSSYNEQFFGPGTRLTVL.

The chain is built from TRBV25-1 and TRBJ1-5; D gene uncertain. The germline V gene encodes CDR1 MGHDK and CDR2 SYGVNS. The CDR3 is 14 amino acids. Trimming removed 5 bases from V and 1 base from J, with 9 bases in between. The CDR3 here is CASSRAPSNQPQHF. In nucleotides, the CDR3 is TGTGCCAGCAGTCGGGCTCCCAGCAATCAGCCCCAGCATTTT.

The chain couples TRBV10-3 to TRBJ1-6; 7 positions match TRBD1. This CDR3 is built from 14 residues. The V and J ends lost 5 bases and 5 bases, in that order; junction bases with no gene match: 3. Germline V gives CDR1 ENHRY, CDR2 SYGVKD. CDR3 in amino acids: CAISYRGDNSPLHF. CDR3 nucleotides: TGTGCCATCAGTTACAGGGGAGATAATTCACCCCTCCACTTT.

The gene calls are TRBV5-6 and TRBJ2-3; a possible D gene is TRBD2 (5 bases). The CDR3 contains 15 residues. Germline V gene lookup returns CDR1 SGHDT and CDR2 YYEEEE. V lost 2 bases to trimming and J lost 0 bases, with 10 bases between them. CDR3 loop: CASSFAGGSTDTQYF. The CDR3 DNA reads as TGTGCCAGCAGCTTCGCAGGAGGTAGCACAGATACGCAGTATTTT.

CDR3 DNA sequence: TGTGCCAGTACCCTTACCAGTATGGGGGGTGGAAACATTCAGTACTTC. Encoded protein: CASTLTSMGGGNIQYF. The chain couples TRBV19 to TRBJ2-4, with D perhaps TRBD2 (6 bases). The CDR3 length is 16 residues. Germline lookup yields CDR1 LNHDA and CDR2 SQIVND (reference sequence). V lost 7 bases and J 6 bases, leaving 22 bases between the germline ends.

The chain employs TRBV6-1 and TRBJ1-4; D gene uncertain. CDR3 length: 12 amino acids. The germline V gene encodes CDR1 MNHNS and CDR2 SASEGT. The V end lost 3 bases, the J end lost 7 bases, and 6 bases lay between the germline ends. The CDR3 sequence is CASSDTAEKLFF. CDR3 coding DNA: TGTGCCAGCAGTGACACAGCTGAAAAACTGTTTTTT.

The chain uses TRBV28 and TRBJ1-2; no reliable D call. The germline gives CDR1 MDHEN, CDR2 SYDVKM. The CDR3 spans 15 residues. V lost 7 bases and J lost 0, with 15 bases in between. In DNA form, the CDR3 reads TGTGCCAGCACTGCGGGCACCAACGCTAACTATGGCTACACCTTC. Translation: CASTAGTNANYGYTF.

The chain combines TRBV18 with TRBJ1-1; D remains unclear. The V end lost 0 bases, the J end lost 11 bases, and 13 bases lay between the germline ends. In germline, CDR1 is KGHSH, CDR2 LQKENI. The CDR3 is made up of 13 amino acids. The CDR3 protein is CASSPPASEIAFF. The CDR3 coding sequence is TGTGCCAGCTCACCACCAGCGTCGGAAATTGCTTTCTTT.

The chain combines TRBV2 with TRBJ1-1, with 9 bases fitting TRBD1. Looked up from germline, CDR1 is SNHLY and CDR2 is FYNNEI. The CDR3 contains 13 residues. The V and J ends lost 7 bases and 1 base, in that order; junction bases with no gene match: 1. CDR3 sequence (DNA): TGTGCCAGCATGACAGGGGGGAACACTGAAGCTTTCTTT. Its protein is CASMTGGNTEAFF.

The chain couples TRBV6-6 to TRBJ1-5; 7 positions match TRBD1. J gave up 0 bases and V 8 bases, and 7 bases lay outside the gene matches. The CDR3 loop spans 15 amino acids. Germline CDR1 reads MNHNY; CDR2 reads SVGAGI (reference sequence). CDR3 region: CASGQDTYSNQPQHF. CDR3 nucleotide sequence: TGTGCCAGCGGACAGGATACCTATAGCAATCAGCCCCAGCATTTT.

The CDR3 bases are TGCGCCAGCAGCTTGGTGGACAGGGGACGGGGACACTATGGCTACACCTTC. The encoded protein is CASSLVDRGRGHYGYTF. V is TRBV5-1 and J is TRBJ1-2; the match to TRBD1 covers 9 bases. Germline trimming cut 0 bases from V and 3 bases from J; bases unmatched to any gene: 9. CDR1 is SGHRS and CDR2 is YFSETQ in the germline V gene. The CDR3 has 17 amino acids.

The rearrangement uses TRBV7-2 and TRBJ2-5; D is uncertain. Per the germline V gene, CDR1 is SGHTA and CDR2 is FQGNSA. This CDR3 is 15 amino acids long. V was trimmed by 1 base and J by 4 bases, leaving 13 bases between them. The CDR3 here is CASSLEGSRRETQYF. The CDR3 DNA is TGTGCCAGCAGCTTAGAAGGTAGCAGGAGAGAGACCCAGTACTTC.

The sample holds a few counts of this clone. This chain uses TRBV29-1 with TRBJ2-1; perhaps TRBD2 as D (7 bases). The CDR3 has 13 residues. Trimming cost V 4 bases and J 8 bases, with 15 bases left between them. Germline V CDR1 and CDR2: SQVTM, ANQGSEA. The CDR3 sequence is CSVGEGGYDEQFF. Here the CDR3 DNA reads TGCAGCGTTGGGGAGGGGGGATACGATGAGCAGTTCTTC.

The chain is built from TRBV7-9 and TRBJ1-1; unclear D gene. Germline V gene lookup returns CDR1 SEHNR and CDR2 FQNEAQ (reference sequence). Trimming shortened V by 5 bases and J by 3 bases, and 10 bases separated the two germline ends. This CDR3 has 13 amino acids. CDR3 bases: TGTGCCAGCAGCCTACAGATAGACACTGAAGCTTTCTTT. This codes for CASSLQIDTEAFF.

This chain connects TRBV19 to TRBJ1-4; 7 nucleotides agree with TRBD1. This CDR3 comprises 14 residues. The V and J ends lost 4 bases and 6 bases, in that order; junction bases with no gene match: 5. Looked up from germline, CDR1 is LNHDA and CDR2 is SQIVND (reference sequence). CDR3 sequence: CASSTGDSHEKLFF. CDR3 nucleotides: TGTGCCAGTAGTACAGGGGACAGCCATGAAAAACTGTTTTTT.

The V gene is TRBV7-6, the J gene TRBJ2-2; the match to TRBD2 covers 13 bases. V dropped 5 bases and J dropped 4; count of bases not matched to a gene: 13. This CDR3 spans 19 amino acids. Germline CDR1 reads SGHVS; CDR2 reads FNYEAQ. CDR3 DNA sequence: TGTGCCAGCAGCAACCGACTAGCGGGGGGATCGTCAAGCACCGGGGAGCTGTTTTTT. The encoded protein is CASSNRLAGGSSSTGELFF.

The chain has TRBV30 and TRBJ1-1, with D possibly matching TRBD1 (5 bases). V shed 1 base and J shed 1 base, with 10 bases lying between them. The CDR3 is 14 residues long. CDR1 GTSNPN and CDR2 SVGIG come from the germline V gene (reference sequence). CDR3 bases: TGTGCCTGGAGTGCGGGGGACGGGAACACTGAAGCTTTCTTT. This codes for CAWSAGDGNTEAFF. Supplemented by reference TRBV30 and TRBJ1-1, the full variable domain reads SQTIHQWPATLVQPVGSPLSLECTVEGTSNPNLYWYRQAAGRGLQLLFYSVGIGQISSEVPQNLSASRPQDRQFILSSKKLLLSDSGFYLCAWSAGDGNTEAFFGQGTRLTVV.

The chain couples TRBV2 to TRBJ2-7, with TRBD2 as a possible D gene (5 bases). The V end lost 8 bases, the J end lost 8 bases, and 22 bases lay between the germline ends. The CDR3 is made up of 14 amino acids. Per the germline V gene, CDR1 is SNHLY and CDR2 is FYNNEI. This CDR3 is CASHNQIEGSQQYF. The CDR3, as DNA: TGTGCCAGCCATAATCAAATCGAGGGAAGTCAGCAGTACTTC.

The chain has TRBV7-9 and TRBJ1-5; D may be TRBD1 (6 bases). Trimming shortened V by 5 bases and J by 6 bases, and 17 bases separated the two germline ends. This CDR3 spans 15 amino acids. Germline-derived CDR1 and CDR2 are SEHNR and FQNEAQ (reference sequence). CDR3 nucleotide sequence: TGTGCCAGCAGCCCAAGGGGGGGGGCTGTTCAGCCCCAGCATTTT. It specifies CASSPRGGAVQPQHF.

The chain is built from TRBV24-1 and TRBJ2-3, with unresolved D. Germline CDR1 KGHDR, CDR2 SFDVKD. CDR3 length: 15 residues. V lost 4 bases and J lost 1, with 11 bases in between. The CDR3, as DNA: TGTGCCACCAGTGAGGGAACAACCCGCACAGATACGCAGTATTTT. This gives the protein CATSEGTTRTDTQYF.

This chain links TRBV12-3 or TRBV12-4 with TRBJ1-1; a weak D match, TRBD1 (6 bases). V was shortened by 5 bases and J by 4 bases, with 11 bases between the two germline ends. The CDR3 totals 13 residues. CDR3 in DNA: TGTGCCAGCAGTGAACAGGGATTCACTGAAGCTTTCTTT. Its protein product is CASSEQGFTEAFF.

This chain connects TRBV7-2 to TRBJ2-1, with 13 nucleotides matching TRBD2. J was trimmed by 3 bases and V by 5 bases; bases with no gene match: 10. This CDR3 comprises 18 residues. CDR1 and CDR2 (germline): SGHTA, FQGNSA. The CDR3 DNA follows: TGTGCCAGCAGCACCCGACTAGCGGGGGGAGCGTTCTACAATGAGCAGTTCTTC. Its protein is CASSTRLAGGAFYNEQFF.

Only one count was recorded for this clone. In the same sample, other DNA sequences code for this CDR3. V is TRBV7-3 and J is TRBJ1-1; TRBD1 aligns across 10 bases. In germline, CDR1 is SGHTA, CDR2 FQGTGA. The CDR3 contains 13 residues. V lost 2 bases and J lost 6; bases outside the gene matches: 0. CDR3 protein: CASSLGQGAEAFF. CDR3 bases: TGTGCCAGCAGCTTAGGACAGGGGGCTGAAGCTTTCTTT. Looking up the rest from reference TRBV7-3 and TRBJ1-1 gives the full variable domain: GAGVSQTPSNKVTEKGKYVELRCDPISGHTALYWYRQSLGQGPEFLIYFQGTGAADDSGLPNDRFFAVRPEGSVSTLKIQRTERGDSAVYLCASSLGQGAEAFFGQGTRLTVV.

This chain uses TRBV28 with TRBJ2-7; a weak D match, TRBD1 (6 bases). This CDR3 has 18 amino acids. Germline CDR1 reads MDHEN; CDR2 reads SYDVKM. With 5 bases removed from V and 2 bases from J, the gap between germline ends came to 25 bases. The CDR3 here is CASSPAPGQGHKPYEQYF. CDR3 sequence (DNA): TGTGCCAGCAGTCCCGCACCGGGGCAGGGGCATAAACCCTACGAGCAGTACTTC.

The J gene is TRBJ1-2, the V gene TRBV6-6; possibly TRBD1 for D (5 bases). Between the trimmed V and J ends, which lost 5 bases and 8 bases, there was a span of 21 bases. The CDR3 is 15 amino acids. CDR1 MNHNY and CDR2 SVGAGI come from the germline V gene (reference sequence). Written as DNA, the CDR3 is TGTGCCAGCAGTCGAGAAGCAGGGAAGTGGGAAGGCTACACCTTC. Residues: CASSREAGKWEGYTF.

CDR3 loop: CASSSTQGRRFSGYTF. In nucleotides, the CDR3 is TGTGCCAGCAGCTCTACCCAGGGGAGAAGGTTTTCTGGCTACACCTTC. The rearrangement links TRBV7-9 to TRBJ1-2, with a weak D call TRBD1 (6 bases). The CDR3 loop spans 16 amino acids. V lost 4 bases, J lost 7 bases, and 22 bases lay in between. Germline V CDR1 and CDR2: SEHNR, FQNEAQ (reference sequence).